Following are 10 T cell receptor beta chains from one sample sequenced in a study of PD-1 blockade in classical Hodgkin lymphoma. Data came from immunoSEQ multiplex PCR; TCRdb stores just in-frame clones and leaves some out. The sample shows some 24,000 clones, 80% of them seen only once. All trial patients relapsed after autologous stem cell transplantation. The sample consisted of peripheral blood mononuclear cells (PBMCs), taken at baseline. The receptors originated from a human donor with classical Hodgkin lymphoma.

The J gene is TRBJ2-7, the V gene TRBV6-6, with D possibly matching TRBD1 (5 bases). The germline V gene has CDR1 MNHNY and CDR2 SVGAGI (reference sequence). With 3 bases removed from V and 4 bases from J, the gap between germline ends came to 7 bases. The CDR3 has 12 residues. CDR3 region: CASSYRGYEQYF. The CDR3 coding sequence is TGTGCCAGCAGTTATAGGGGTTACGAGCAGTACTTC.

The chain combines TRBV7-8 with TRBJ2-6; no definite D call. The CDR3 length is 16 residues. CDR1 is SGHVS, CDR2 FQNEAQ, per germline. V was shortened by 5 bases and J by 0 bases, with 11 bases between the two germline ends. CDR3 protein: CASSLPQVSGANVLTF. DNA of the CDR3: TGTGCCAGCAGCCTCCCTCAGGTCTCTGGGGCCAACGTCCTGACTTTC.

This chain joins TRBV7-9 and TRBJ2-6, with unresolved D. The CDR3 covers 18 residues. Trimming took 4 bases from V and 0 from J, leaving 16 bases between them. Germline V gives CDR1 SEHNR, CDR2 FQNEAQ (reference sequence). For the CDR3, the DNA is TGTGCCAGCAGCTCGGCTCCCCCCAGTTCCTCTGGGGCCAACGTCCTGACTTTC. Translated, it gives CASSSAPPSSSGANVLTF. Based on the CDR3 plus reference TRBV7-9 and TRBJ2-6, the full variable domain is DTGVSQNPRHKITKRGQNVTFRCDPISEHNRLYWYRQTLGQGPEFLTYFQNEAQLEKSRLLSDRFSAERPKGSFSTLEIQRTEQGDSAMYLCASSSAPPSSSGANVLTFGAGSRLTVL.

The V gene is TRBV5-6, the J gene TRBJ1-6; D is perhaps TRBD1 (6 bases). Germline assignment: CDR1 SGHDT and CDR2 YYEEEE. The CDR3 sequence is 14 residues long. Deletions cut 5 bases from V and 6 bases from J, with 12 bases between. CDR3 residues: CASSFRGINSPLHF. CDR3 nucleotide sequence: TGTGCCAGCAGTTTTAGGGGGATTAATTCACCCCTCCACTTT.

This clone is a singleton in its sample. CDR3 amino acids: CASSLGRASGSSGNTIYF. For the CDR3, the DNA is TGTGCCAGCAGCTTAGGACGGGCCTCAGGGAGCTCTGGAAACACCATATATTTT. The genes are TRBV7-2 and TRBJ1-3; maybe TRBD1 (5 bases). The germline CDR1 and CDR2 sequences are SGHTA and FQGNSA. Trimming took off 1 base at V and 0 bases at J, with 16 bases between the two ends. The CDR3 extends over 18 amino acids.

For the CDR3, the DNA is TGTGCCAGCAGCCAAGTCGAGACCCAGTACTTC. This codes for CASSQVETQYF. This chain connects TRBV14 to TRBJ2-5; D ambiguous. Trimming took 1 base from V and 5 from J, leaving 2 bases between them. This CDR3 is built from 11 residues. CDR1 and CDR2 (germline): SGHDN, FVKESK.

This clone is termed medium-sized. The chain combines TRBV4-2 with TRBJ2-7; a weak D match, TRBD1 (6 bases). V lost 0 bases and J lost 6, with 15 bases in between. The germline CDR1 and CDR2 sequences are LGHNA and YNFKEQ. The CDR3 is 15 amino acids. CDR3 amino acids: CASSQEYGDMGEQYF. CDR3 sequence (DNA): TGTGCCAGCAGCCAAGAATACGGGGACATGGGCGAGCAGTACTTC.

The chain has TRBV4-2 and TRBJ2-3; D may be TRBD1 or TRBD2 (5 bases each). V lost 0 bases and J lost 2, with 15 bases in between. This CDR3 has 17 residues. CDR1 is LGHNA, CDR2 YNFKEQ, per germline. The CDR3 DNA sequence: TGTGCCAGCAGCCAAGATTTGACCAGGGACCTCACAGATACGCAGTATTTT. Amino acids: CASSQDLTRDLTDTQYF.

This chain joins TRBV19 and TRBJ1-1; D perhaps matches TRBD1 (5 bases). Germline V lookup: CDR1 LNHDA, CDR2 SQIVND (reference sequence). V shed 3 bases and J shed 3 bases, with 8 bases lying between them. The CDR3 extends over 13 amino acids. CDR3 residues: CASSMIGDTEAFF. The CDR3 DNA reads TGTGCCAGTAGTATGATAGGGGACACTGAAGCTTTCTTT.

The gene calls are TRBV6-5 and TRBJ2-3, with 9 bases aligning to TRBD2. CDR1 is MNHEY, CDR2 SVGAGI, per germline. This CDR3 is built from 16 residues. J lost 2 bases, V lost 2 bases, and 5 bases had no gene match. The CDR3 region is CASSYGGGGDTDTQYF. Written as DNA, the CDR3 is TGTGCCAGCAGTTACGGCGGCGGGGGGGACACAGATACGCAGTATTTT.